The 17 T cell receptor beta chains given below trace back to one sample, sequenced in a study of CD8 T cells in Susac syndrome. cDNA came from roughly 0.47 to 1 ug RNA primed by random hexamers. TCRdb reanalysed the immunoSEQ multiplex PCR reads using MiXCR and keeps one entry per CDR3 protein. The table shows roughly 180,000 distinct CDR3 sequences, with just under 95% occurring only once. What was sequenced was CD4+ T cells from PBMCs. The source is a human donor in good health.

The rearrangement uses TRBV30 and TRBJ1-2, with D uncertain. Trimming cost V 2 bases and J 8 bases, with 12 bases left between them. The CDR3 has 12 amino acids. CDR1 GTSNPN and CDR2 SVGIG come from the germline V gene (reference sequence). The CDR3 loop is CAWSSADMGYTF. The CDR3 DNA reads as TGTGCCTGGAGTTCGGCAGATATGGGCTACACCTTC.

The chain is built from TRBV29-1 and TRBJ2-1, with 12 bases matching TRBD2. V shed 6 bases, J shed 8 bases, and the junction held 5 bases outside the gene matches. Germline CDR1 SQVTM, CDR2 ANQGSEA. There are 13 residues in the CDR3. CDR3 sequence (DNA): TGCAGCGTCCTAGCGGGAGGGGTTGATGAGCAGTTCTTC. Its translation is CSVLAGGVDEQFF.

This chain connects TRBV6-1 to TRBJ2-7, with 9 nucleotides matching TRBD1. This CDR3 contains 15 residues. Germline V gene data show CDR1 as MNHNS and CDR2 as SASEGT. The trim removed 6 bases at V and 3 bases at J, leaving 9 bases unmatched. DNA for the CDR3: TGTGCCAGCAGCCCTACACCGGGACAGGGCTACGAGCAGTACTTC. Amino acid sequence: CASSPTPGQGYEQYF.

The chain recombines TRBV7-9 with TRBJ2-3; D call uncertain. CDR3 size: 13 residues. Germline CDR1 reads SEHNR; CDR2 reads FQNEAQ (reference sequence). The V gene lost 1 base and the J gene lost 3 bases, with 5 bases spanning the gap. For the CDR3, the DNA is TGTGCCAGCAGCTTAGGCTATACAGATACGCAGTATTTT. Translated, it gives CASSLGYTDTQYF.

This chain links TRBV20-1 with TRBJ2-5; no clear D. The CDR3 loop spans 10 amino acids. The V gene lost 5 bases and the J gene lost 4 bases, with 5 bases spanning the gap. Germline V gene data show CDR1 as DFQATT and CDR2 as SNEGSKA (reference sequence). The CDR3 DNA reads TGCAGTGCTTGGCGAGAGACCCAGTACTTC. Its protein product is CSAWRETQYF.

The chain uses TRBV30 and TRBJ2-3, with 7 bases identical to TRBD1. J gave up 2 bases and V 3 bases, and 5 bases lay outside the gene matches. The CDR3 spans 14 residues. Germline assignment: CDR1 GTSNPN and CDR2 SVGIG (reference sequence). CDR3 loop: CAWRRDSYTDTQYF. DNA of the CDR3: TGTGCCTGGAGGAGGGACAGTTACACAGATACGCAGTATTTT. The variable domain in full, completed from reference TRBV30 and TRBJ2-3, reads SQTIHQWPATLVQPVGSPLSLECTVEGTSNPNLYWYRQAAGRGLQLLFYSVGIGQISSEVPQNLSASRPQDRQFILSSKKLLLSDSGFYLCAWRRDSYTDTQYFGPGTRLTVL.

The chain employs TRBV27 and TRBJ2-1, with D perhaps matching TRBD2 (5 bases). Germline V gene sequence: CDR1 MNHEY, CDR2 SMNVEV (reference sequence). The CDR3 covers 16 residues. V was cut by 3 bases and J by 1 base, with 13 bases left in between. The CDR3 loop is CASSFGGSGSYNEQFF. CDR3 coding DNA: TGTGCCAGCAGTTTTGGTGGGAGTGGTTCCTACAATGAGCAGTTCTTC.

The chain joins TRBV29-1 to TRBJ2-1; D unresolved. The CDR3 is 14 residues long. V was shortened by 3 bases and J by 0 bases, with 9 bases between the two germline ends. Germline V lookup: CDR1 SQVTM, CDR2 ANQGSEA. The CDR3 DNA reads TGCAGCGTTGACGGAAAGAGCTCCTACAATGAGCAGTTCTTC. This gives the protein CSVDGKSSYNEQFF.

This clonotype has a single count. The chain links TRBV7-9 to TRBJ2-7; tentative D call: TRBD1 (6 bases). Germline V gene data show CDR1 as SEHNR and CDR2 as FQNEAQ (reference sequence). This CDR3 is built from 15 residues. The V end was cut by 5 bases, the J end by 0 bases, with 14 bases between. The CDR3 nucleotides are TGTGCCAGCAGCAGAGGGACACCGGGCTCCTACGAGCAGTACTTC. Translated: CASSRGTPGSYEQYF.

The V call is TRBV15, the J call TRBJ2-7; D not resolved. The length of the CDR3 is 14 residues. The germline V gene encodes CDR1 LNHNV and CDR2 YYDKDF (reference sequence). V was clipped by 4 bases and J by 6 bases, with 16 bases between them. CDR3 residues: CATSTDYGVVEQYF. The CDR3 coding sequence is TGTGCCACCAGCACGGATTATGGGGTAGTCGAGCAGTACTTC.

J is TRBJ1-1 and V is TRBV20-1; D might be TRBD1 (5 bases). The germline CDR1 and CDR2 sequences are DFQATT and SNEGSKA (reference sequence). With 3 bases removed from V and 9 bases from J, the gap between germline ends came to 5 bases. The CDR3 has 9 residues. CDR3 sequence (DNA): TGCAGTGCTAGGGACAAAGCTTTCTTT. Encoded protein: CSARDKAFF.

This chain links TRBV25-1 with TRBJ2-7; 9 nucleotides match TRBD2. V gave up 3 bases and J gave up 9 bases; unmatched junction bases: 12. CDR1 is MGHDK and CDR2 is SYGVNS in the germline V gene. The CDR3 spans 15 residues. The CDR3 protein is CASSELSGSYVGQYF. Written as DNA, the CDR3 is TGTGCCAGCAGTGAGCTTAGCGGGAGCTACGTAGGGCAGTACTTC.

This rearrangement joins TRBV20-1 to TRBJ1-1, with D hard to call. Trimming took 7 bases from V and 2 from J, leaving 11 bases between them. Germline assignment: CDR1 DFQATT and CDR2 SNEGSKA (reference sequence). There are 12 residues in the CDR3. The CDR3 region has the DNA TGCAGTGTGAAGCAGCCAAACACTGAAGCTTTCTTT. It codes for CSVKQPNTEAFF.

The gene calls are TRBV5-4 and TRBJ2-1, with D possibly matching TRBD2 (6 bases). V lost 0 bases, J lost 3 bases, and 16 bases lay in between. Germline-derived CDR1 and CDR2 are SGHNT and YYREEE (reference sequence). This CDR3 has 17 amino acids. This CDR3 reads CASSLDGPAGLYNEQFF. CDR3 DNA: TGTGCCAGCAGCTTGGACGGCCCAGCGGGCCTCTACAATGAGCAGTTCTTC.

The chain couples TRBV29-1 to TRBJ2-3, with unresolved D. The CDR3 runs to 11 residues. Germline lookup yields CDR1 SQVTM and CDR2 ANQGSEA. Trimming cost V 3 bases and J 4 bases, with 5 bases left between them. CDR3 sequence: CSVEGPDTQYF. CDR3 sequence (DNA): TGCAGCGTTGAGGGTCCAGATACGCAGTATTTT.

V and J are TRBV3-1 and TRBJ2-2, with D maybe TRBD1 (5 bases). V dropped 1 base and J dropped 4 bases, with 10 bases sitting between them. Germline V gene lookup returns CDR1 LGHDT and CDR2 YNNKEL (reference sequence). This CDR3 comprises 15 residues. The CDR3 DNA sequence: TGTGCCAGCAGCCAAGCGACAGTACGCACCGGGGAGCTGTTTTTT. Translated, it gives CASSQATVRTGELFF.

The chain links TRBV5-1 to TRBJ2-1; D remains unclear. Germline loops: CDR1 SGHRS, CDR2 YFSETQ. The CDR3 is 16 amino acids. Trimming stripped 5 bases from V and 0 bases from J, with 15 bases between. The CDR3 nucleotides read TGCGCCAGCAGACCCGACATTTTGAGCTCCTACAATGAGCAGTTCTTC. Residues: CASRPDILSSYNEQFF. The complete variable domain, with remaining parts taken from reference TRBV5-1 and TRBJ2-1, reads KAGVTQTPRYLIKTRGQQVTLSCSPISGHRSVSWYQQTPGQGLQFLFEYFSETQRNKGNFPGRFSGRQFSNSRSEMNVSTLELGDSALYLCASRPDILSSYNEQFFGPGTRLTVL.